This is a list of T cell receptor beta chains from one sample in a study of beta chain features in type 1 diabetes. Assay used: immunoSEQ multiplex PCR; TCRdb lists only in-frame clones, some missing. The sample shows around 300,000 clones, 8% of them seen only once. The sequenced material came from central memory CD4+ T cells from blood. The receptor set was obtained from a woman between 18 and 30 years old in good health. Each CDR3 is given with its conserved first and last residue. The size field is filled for only some rows; it gives once, few, many or a size class.

j_gene | v_gene | abundance | CDR3aa
TRBJ2-4 | TRBV7-9 | few | CASSKLDYIQYF
TRBJ2-3 | TRBV11-3 | few | CASSFLQGVPGDTQYF
TRBJ1-6 | TRBV7-2 | few | CASSRTLNSPLHF
TRBJ2-1 | TRBV9 | . | CASSPRPGSSYNEQFF
TRBJ1-3 | TRBV5-1 | . | CASSPIRSGNTIYF
TRBJ2-2 | TRBV9 | few | CASSVVSGRNTGELFF
TRBJ2-1 | TRBV28 | few | CASSFQLAGGRGEQFF
TRBJ2-2 | TRBV7-2 | . | CASSRFSSGMAAGELFF
TRBJ1-4 | TRBV6-1 | . | CASGLLQLFF
TRBJ1-1 | TRBV5-1 | . | CASSFGGPDTEAFF
TRBJ1-2 | TRBV5-6 | . | CASSKPAARYGYTF
TRBJ2-1 | TRBV18 | few | CASSPLGQDNEQFF